The 6 T cell receptor beta chains below come from one sample, sequenced in a study of blood T cell repertoires in COVID-19. Clones were read by immunoSEQ multiplex PCR, and TCRdb kept only the in-frame ones, dropping some. The repertoire has approximately 100,000 clones, 89% of them found once; the top ten carry approximately 3.5%. The source material was peripheral blood. These receptors were taken from a woman aged 55-75 years with acute or convalescent COVID-19.

The chain recombines TRBV28 with TRBJ1-4; D may be TRBD1 (6 bases). Looked up from germline, CDR1 is MDHEN and CDR2 is SYDVKM. This CDR3 contains 16 residues. Trimming stripped 4 bases from V and 3 bases from J, with 15 bases between. The CDR3 coding sequence is TGTGCCAGCAGTTCGCTCGGGACAACTTCTAATGAAAAACTGTTTTTT. Protein sequence: CASSSLGTTSNEKLFF.

The chain combines TRBV7-3 with TRBJ2-2; possible D gene TRBD2, 6 bases. Trimming pared 0 bases from V and 3 bases from J, leaving 11 bases between. CDR1 and CDR2 from the germline V gene are SGHTA and FQGTGA. The CDR3 spans 16 residues. CDR3 sequence: CASSLTSSGYTGELFF. The CDR3 DNA reads as TGTGCCAGCAGCTTAACGAGTAGCGGCTACACCGGGGAGCTGTTTTTT. Full variable domain (outside the CDR3, taken from reference TRBV7-3 and TRBJ2-2): GAGVSQTPSNKVTEKGKYVELRCDPISGHTALYWYRQSLGQGPEFLIYFQGTGAADDSGLPNDRFFAVRPEGSVSTLKIQRTERGDSAVYLCASSLTSSGYTGELFFGEGSRLTVL.

This sequence joins TRBV5-4 and TRBJ1-2, with D perhaps TRBD1 (5 bases). Looked up from germline, CDR1 is SGHNT and CDR2 is YYREEE (reference sequence). This CDR3 has 14 amino acids. Trimming left V 0 bases short and J 5 bases short, with 11 bases between. CDR3 residues: CASSLAGSRYGYTF. Here the CDR3 DNA reads TGTGCCAGCAGCTTGGCAGGGTCGCGGTATGGCTACACCTTC.

The rearrangement uses TRBV6-1 and TRBJ2-7; 11 nucleotides align to TRBD2. This CDR3 is built from 15 residues. Germline V lookup: CDR1 MNHNS, CDR2 SASEGT. The junction had 5 bases not matched to a gene; V was cut back by 3 bases and J by 4 bases. In DNA, the CDR3 is TGTGCCAGCAGTGACCCGGGACTAGCGGTGTACGAGCAGTACTTC. Translated, it gives CASSDPGLAVYEQYF.

This clone was detected only a few times. The rearrangement links TRBV19 to TRBJ1-1, with 7 bases matching TRBD1. V gave up 4 bases and J gave up 6 bases; unmatched junction bases: 11. CDR3 length: 15 residues. Germline-derived CDR1 and CDR2 are LNHDA and SQIVND (reference sequence). In DNA, the CDR3 is TGTGCCAGTAGTAAACGACAGGGTAGTATCGCTGAAGCTTTCTTT. This encodes CASSKRQGSIAEAFF. Variable domain in full (rest from reference TRBV19 and TRBJ1-1): DGGITQSPKYLFRKEGQNVTLSCEQNLNHDAMYWYRQDPGQGLRLIYYSQIVNDFQKGDIAEGYSVSREKKESFPLTVTSAQKNPTAFYLCASSKRQGSIAEAFFGQGTRLTVV.

The V and J genes are TRBV24-1 and TRBJ1-1; perhaps TRBD1 as D (5 bases). Trimming took 1 base from V and 4 from J, leaving 6 bases between them. The germline V gene has CDR1 KGHDR and CDR2 SFDVKD. CDR3 size: 13 residues. DNA of the CDR3: TGTGCCACCAGTGATTTCGGGGGCACTGAAGCTTTCTTT. This sequence encodes CATSDFGGTEAFF.